This T cell receptor beta chain derives from a study of blood T cell repertoires in COVID-19. Across the study: Specimens from acute and convalescent COVID-19 originated in the United States, Italy and Spain. In each case, the material was cDNA or gDNA derived from T cells, B-cell-depleted T cells, or PBMCs.

Method: immunoSEQ multiplex PCR; TCRdb's copy keeps in-frame clones and lacks some. Of about 140,000 clones listed, around 89% were seen once; the top ten hold 9.5% to 11%. This CDR3 contains 14 residues. CDR1 MNHNY and CDR2 SVGAGI come from the germline V gene (reference sequence). V was cut by 2 bases and J by 8 bases, with 13 bases left in between. V gene TRBV6-6 combines with J gene TRBJ1-5; D is possibly TRBD1 (5 bases). This TCR was recovered from an elderly woman with acute or convalescent COVID-19. The source material was peripheral blood. CDR3 sequence reads: CASSYVGAGEPQHF. The CDR3, as DNA: TGTGCCAGCAGTTACGTAGGGGCGGGGGAGCCCCAGCATTTT.